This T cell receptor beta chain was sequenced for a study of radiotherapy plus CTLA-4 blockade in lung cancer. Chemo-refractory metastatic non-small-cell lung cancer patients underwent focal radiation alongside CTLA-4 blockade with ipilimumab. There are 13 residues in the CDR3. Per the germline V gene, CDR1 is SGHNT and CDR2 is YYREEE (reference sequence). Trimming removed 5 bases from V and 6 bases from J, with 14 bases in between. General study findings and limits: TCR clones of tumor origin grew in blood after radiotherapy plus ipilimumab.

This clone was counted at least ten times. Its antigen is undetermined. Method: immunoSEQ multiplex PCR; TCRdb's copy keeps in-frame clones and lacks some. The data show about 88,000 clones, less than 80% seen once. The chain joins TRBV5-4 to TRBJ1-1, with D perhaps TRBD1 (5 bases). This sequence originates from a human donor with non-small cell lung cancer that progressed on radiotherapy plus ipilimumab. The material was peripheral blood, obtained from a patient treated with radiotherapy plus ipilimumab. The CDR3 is CASSHDPRAEAFF. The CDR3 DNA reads TGTGCCAGCAGTCACGACCCCAGGGCTGAAGCTTTCTTT.